The clone carrying this T cell receptor beta chain has a handful of counts. Its specificity is unknown. Germline CDR1 reads SNHLY; CDR2 reads FYNNEI. Trimming pared 4 bases from V and 7 bases from J, leaving 7 bases between. The CDR3 covers 11 residues. This sample is part of a study of shared clonotypes between healthy human individuals. Study outcomes and limitations: Shared clonotypes across all four donors exceeded non-shared ones in generation probability.

DNA at 200 ng, 25,000 to 30,000 T cell genomes, went into sorted-subset replicate PCRs. Assay used: immunoSEQ multiplex PCR; TCRdb lists only in-frame clones, some missing. Counted here are about 1.1 million clones, approximately 80% occurring once; the ten biggest clones make up around 0.47%. Sequencing was performed on memory CD4+ T cells from PBMCs. Subset: CD45RA-negative fraction. The receptor's source is a man between 18 and 29 years old in good health. Some clones in this sample may be carry-over from other donors' samples. The chain is built from TRBV2 and TRBJ1-1; no clear D gene. Here the CDR3 reads CASSVSFEAFF. The CDR3 DNA follows: TGTGCCAGCAGTGTAAGTTTTGAAGCTTTCTTT. The full variable domain, completed using reference TRBV2 and TRBJ1-1, is EPEVTQTPSHQVTQMGQEVILRCVPISNHLYFYWYRQILGQKVEFLVSFYNNEISEKSEIFDDQFSVERPDGSNFTLKIRSTKLEDSAMYFCASSVSFEAFFGQGTRLTVV.